Each of the 17 T cell receptor beta chains below was sequenced from the same sample in a study of blood T cell repertoires in COVID-19. Profiled with immunoSEQ multiplex PCR; TCRdb holds only in-frame clones, not every one. The sample holds approximately 210,000 clones; around 81% are singletons and the top ten take 4.3%. The sequenced sample consisted of PBMCs or T cells enriched from blood (not recorded which). These receptors came from a man aged 30-40 years with acute COVID-19.

This chain joins TRBV6-5 and TRBJ1-1; maybe TRBD1 (6 bases). In germline, CDR1 is MNHEY, CDR2 SVGAGI. The CDR3 runs 15 residues. V lost 6 bases to trimming and J lost 4 bases, with 18 bases between them. DNA of the CDR3: TGTGCCAGCAGACCCGGGGGGGGCAGAAGCACTGAAGCTTTCTTT. This gives the protein CASRPGGGRSTEAFF.

This clone was counted once. The chain couples TRBV5-4 to TRBJ2-5; TRBD1 matches 12 bases. Per germline, CDR1 SGHNT and CDR2 YYREEE (reference sequence). The CDR3 extends over 17 amino acids. The V segment lost 4 bases and the J segment 5 bases; nucleotides outside the gene matches: 12. The CDR3 nucleotides are TGTGCCAGCAGCCATGGTGGGACAGGGGGCGGTTGGGAGACCCAGTACTTC. Residues: CASSHGGTGGGWETQYF.

The chain is built from TRBV3-1 (or the pseudogene TRBV3-2) and TRBJ1-5; no reliable D call. The V end lost 4 bases, the J end lost 6 bases, and 13 bases lay between the germline ends. CDR3 length: 14 amino acids. The germline V gene encodes CDR1 LGHDT and CDR2 YNNKEL (reference sequence). CDR3 region: CASSLSRSPQPQHF. DNA of the CDR3: TGTGCCAGCAGCCTCTCCCGGTCCCCTCAGCCCCAGCATTTT.

The V gene is TRBV5-1, the J gene TRBJ2-5; TRBD1 aligns across 8 bases. This CDR3 has 14 amino acids. With 3 bases clipped from V and 4 bases from J, the junction kept 5 bases outside the gene matches. Germline-derived CDR1 and CDR2 are SGHRS and YFSETQ. The DNA of the CDR3 is TGCGCCAGCAGCTACCCAGGGGGCGGAGAGACCCAGTACTTC. Translation: CASSYPGGGETQYF.

V gene TRBV15 combines with J gene TRBJ2-7, with TRBD1 identical over 8 bases. Germline loops: CDR1 LNHNV, CDR2 YYDKDF (reference sequence). The CDR3 has 14 amino acids. V shed 0 bases, J shed 4 bases, and the junction held 2 bases outside the gene matches. The CDR3 coding sequence is TGTGCCACCAGCAGAGACAGGGGGCGGTACGAGCAGTACTTC. Its protein is CATSRDRGRYEQYF.

CDR3 amino acids: CASSEQGATEAFF. The CDR3 nucleotides are TGCGCCAGCAGTGAGCAGGGGGCCACTGAAGCTTTCTTT. V gene TRBV10-2 combines with J gene TRBJ1-1, with TRBD1 matching over 8 bases. This CDR3 comprises 13 residues. Looked up from germline, CDR1 is WSHSY and CDR2 is SAAADI. Trimming at V came to 2 bases and at J to 4 bases, leaving 0 bases not matched to a gene.

The rearrangement links TRBV5-1 to TRBJ1-1; no clear D. V was clipped by 4 bases and J by 0 bases, with 10 bases between them. There are 14 residues in the CDR3. Per germline, CDR1 SGHRS and CDR2 YFSETQ. The CDR3 reads CASSPDNLNTEAFF. The CDR3 nucleotides read TGCGCCAGCAGCCCCGACAATTTGAACACTGAAGCTTTCTTT.

V gene TRBV2 combines with J gene TRBJ1-2, with D unresolved. The V gene lost 3 bases and the J gene lost 4 bases, with 6 bases spanning the gap. The CDR3 consists of 12 residues. Germline V gene data show CDR1 as SNHLY and CDR2 as FYNNEI. This CDR3 is CASSESVYGYTF. The CDR3, as DNA: TGTGCCAGCAGTGAGTCTGTCTATGGCTACACCTTC.

The chain uses TRBV2 and TRBJ1-1; 8 bases align to TRBD1. V lost 3 bases to trimming and J lost 4 bases; unmatched junction nucleotides: 4. Germline CDR1 and CDR2: SNHLY and FYNNEI. There are 14 residues in the CDR3. This chain's CDR3 is CASSDPTGVTEAFF. The CDR3 DNA sequence: TGTGCCAGCAGTGACCCGACAGGGGTCACTGAAGCTTTCTTT.

The CDR3 region is CASSVIGGGAEETQYF. The CDR3 DNA is TGTGCCAGCAGCGTAATCGGCGGGGGGGCGGAGGAGACCCAGTACTTC. This rearrangement joins TRBV9 to TRBJ2-5; TRBD2 aligns across 9 bases. The junction had 9 bases not matched to a gene; V was cut back by 1 base and J by 5 bases. The CDR3 extends over 16 amino acids. Germline V gene data show CDR1 as SGDLS and CDR2 as YYNGEE. The entire variable domain, with the rest obtained from reference TRBV9 and TRBJ2-5, is as follows: DSGVTQTPKHLITATGQRVTLRCSPRSGDLSVYWYQQSLDQGLQFLIQYYNGEERAKGNILERFSAQQFPDLHSELNLSSLELGDSALYFCASSVIGGGAEETQYFGPGTRLLVL.

The genes are TRBV6-6 and TRBJ1-1; 8 positions agree with TRBD1. The germline V gene encodes CDR1 MNHNY and CDR2 SVGAGI (reference sequence). Trimming at V came to 5 bases and at J to 0 bases, leaving 5 bases not matched to a gene. The CDR3 sequence is 15 residues long. The CDR3 loop is CASSIGQGMNTEAFF. The CDR3 nucleotides read TGTGCCAGCAGTATCGGACAGGGAATGAACACTGAAGCTTTCTTT.

The V gene is TRBV5-1, the J gene TRBJ2-2; 7 nucleotides match TRBD2. Unmatched junction bases numbered 6, after V lost 4 bases and J lost 3 bases. The CDR3 contains 15 residues. CDR1 SGHRS and CDR2 YFSETQ come from the germline V gene. The CDR3 DNA follows: TGCGCCAGCAGCCGGGAGGCTAGAGACACCGGGGAGCTGTTTTTT. Its protein is CASSREARDTGELFF.

The J gene is TRBJ2-7, the V gene TRBV27; TRBD1 agrees at 7 bases. V lost 2 bases to trimming and J lost 2 bases; unmatched junction nucleotides: 3. Germline CDR1 and CDR2: MNHEY and SMNVEV (reference sequence). This CDR3 is 14 amino acids long. Here the CDR3 DNA reads TGTGCCAGCAGTTTAGGGACAGTAGCCTACGAGCAGTACTTC. Its translation is CASSLGTVAYEQYF.

As DNA, the CDR3 is TGTGCCAGCAGCTTACCGGGGAACTCACCCCTCCACTTT. Encoded protein: CASSLPGNSPLHF. This chain links TRBV11-2 with TRBJ1-6, with D unclear. The CDR3 has 13 amino acids. Germline V lookup: CDR1 SGHAT, CDR2 FQNNGV. The V end lost 2 bases, the J end lost 10 bases, and 9 bases lay between the germline ends.

V is TRBV19 and J is TRBJ2-3; 11 bases are a match to TRBD2. This CDR3 comprises 15 residues. Germline assignment: CDR1 LNHDA and CDR2 SQIVND (reference sequence). V gave up 3 bases and J gave up 11 bases; unmatched junction bases: 10. The chain's CDR3 is CASSIATSGTRGQYF. As DNA, the CDR3 is TGTGCCAGTAGTATCGCGACTAGCGGGACCCGAGGGCAGTATTTT.

The rearrangement joins TRBV4-1 to TRBJ1-6; D gene uncertain. V was shortened by 4 bases and J by 6 bases, with 16 bases between the two germline ends. Germline V gives CDR1 MGHRA, CDR2 YSYEKL. CDR3 length equals 16 residues. The CDR3 reads CASSPVARPTNSPLHF. The DNA for the CDR3 is TGCGCCAGCAGCCCGGTAGCGAGACCGACTAATTCACCCCTCCACTTT.

V usage is TRBV10-1 and J usage is TRBJ1-5; tentative D call: TRBD1 (5 bases). Trimming removed 3 bases from V and 6 bases from J, with 9 bases in between. This CDR3 has 13 residues. Germline values: CDR1 WNHNN, CDR2 SYGVQD (reference sequence). CDR3 nucleotide sequence: TGCGCCAGCAGTGAACGGGGGGGTCAGCCCCAGCATTTT. It encodes CASSERGGQPQHF.